What follows is one T cell receptor (beta chain) and its context. This record belongs to a study of blood T cell repertoires in COVID-19. Study information: The United States, Italy and Spain were the sources of the acute and convalescent COVID-19 samples. T cells, B-cell-depleted T cells, or PBMCs supplied cDNA or gDNA.

Study processing details: Reference gene primer amplification gave nucleated cell count estimates. TCRdb's copy holds only in-frame clones and misses some; the assay was immunoSEQ multiplex PCR. The DNA was the basis for D and trimming; V, J and clone size are from that table. The sample has fewer than 70,000 clones, nearly 95% seen once. The germline V and J ends were trimmed by 7 bases and 2 bases, with 12 bases remaining between them. Germline V gene sequence: CDR1 MNHEY, CDR2 SVGAGI. This CDR3 has 14 amino acids. The source of this sequence is a man in his fifties with active COVID-19. Sequencing was done on a sample of peripheral blood. V and J are TRBV6-5 and TRBJ1-5, with no clear D. Here the CDR3 DNA reads TGTGCCAGCATGAGAGTTGGAGGCAATCAGCCCCAGCATTTT. This gives the protein CASMRVGGNQPQHF.